These 10 T cell receptor beta chains came from one sample sequenced in a study of identical twins. One entry per CDR3 protein, called by TCRdb with MiXCR from the 5' RACE reads. This sample has 450,000 to 650,000 distinct CDR3 sequences, with nearly 15% found just once. Separately, the same data were catalogued under a study of yellow fever vaccine responses in identical twins.

Specimen: CD4+ T cells sorted from blood. Every receptor here comes from a woman in her late teens or twenties in good health.

This clonotype was seen only a few times. Here the CDR3 DNA reads TGTGCCACCAGTCTAGCGGGAGGGGCCGAGCAGTTCTTC. Its protein product is CATSLAGGAEQFF. The chain combines TRBV24-1 with TRBJ2-1; 12 bases fit TRBD2. Germline loops: CDR1 KGHDR, CDR2 SFDVKD. V trimming: 6 bases; J trimming: 10 bases; junction bases outside the gene matches: 3. This CDR3 is 13 amino acids long.

A few counts support this clonotype. V usage is TRBV3-1 and J usage is TRBJ1-4; D remains ambiguous. V gave up 0 bases and J gave up 8 bases, with 13 bases separating them. CDR3 length: 15 residues. CDR1 and CDR2 from the germline V gene are LGHDT and YNNKEL (reference sequence). The CDR3 DNA is TGTGCCAGCAGCCAAGATAGTGGGTTGTGGGAAAAACTGTTTTTT. This sequence encodes CASSQDSGLWEKLFF.

This clonotype was observed a handful of times. The J gene is TRBJ2-1, the V gene TRBV5-1, with D maybe TRBD2 (6 bases). Germline CDR1 SGHRS, CDR2 YFSETQ. CDR3 length equals 15 residues. V was clipped by 0 bases and J by 8 bases, with 15 bases between them. The CDR3 DNA reads TGCGCCAGCAGCTTGGTAGCGGCCCTAAGGGATGAGCAGTTCTTC. Encoded protein: CASSLVAALRDEQFF.

The genes are TRBV28 and TRBJ1-2, with D possibly being TRBD1 (5 bases). Germline CDR1 reads MDHEN; CDR2 reads SYDVKM. This CDR3 contains 13 residues. V was trimmed by 10 bases and J by 1 base, leaving 13 bases between them. This chain's CDR3 is CATGRGRNYGYTF. Written as DNA, the CDR3 is TGTGCCACCGGTAGGGGCCGTAACTATGGCTACACCTTC.

This clonotype was found a few times. The chain couples TRBV7-2 to TRBJ2-3; D is undetermined. The CDR3 length is 13 residues. The V gene lost 5 bases and the J gene lost 4 bases, with 10 bases spanning the gap. The V gene's germline CDR1 is SGHTA and CDR2 FQGNSA. This chain's CDR3 is CASSPAWPDTQYF. In DNA, the CDR3 is TGTGCCAGCAGCCCAGCTTGGCCAGATACGCAGTATTTT.

The CDR3 sequence is CSARKTGTKTYEQYF. The CDR3 bases are TGCAGTGCTAGGAAAACCGGGACAAAAACCTACGAGCAGTACTTC. The chain uses TRBV20-1 and TRBJ2-7; D is possibly TRBD1 (6 bases). Germline V gives CDR1 DFQATT, CDR2 SNEGSKA (reference sequence). The CDR3 contains 15 residues. The V gene lost 3 bases and the J gene lost 2 bases, with 17 bases spanning the gap.

The chain has TRBV6-1 and TRBJ2-1; 14 bases match TRBD2. Germline CDR1 is MNHNS and CDR2 is SASEGT. The CDR3 extends over 19 amino acids. The junction had 16 bases not matched to a gene; V was cut back by 6 bases and J by 6 bases. This chain's CDR3 is CASSRAGTSGGGALNEQFF. The CDR3 DNA follows: TGTGCCAGCAGCCGGGCCGGGACTAGCGGGGGAGGGGCCCTCAATGAGCAGTTCTTC.

V usage is TRBV20-1 and J usage is TRBJ1-1, with D hard to call. Trimming took off 1 base at V and 1 base at J, with 13 bases between the two ends. The length of the CDR3 is 15 residues. Germline V gives CDR1 DFQATT, CDR2 SNEGSKA (reference sequence). The CDR3 nucleotides are TGCAGTGCTAGAGTTGTTTTGGCCCCGAACACTGAAGCTTTCTTT. It is translated as CSARVVLAPNTEAFF.

A few counts support this clonotype. The chain joins TRBV29-1 to TRBJ2-7; D not resolved. Trimming left V 4 bases short and J 2 bases short, with 9 bases between. This CDR3 comprises 12 residues. CDR1 and CDR2 from the germline V gene are SQVTM and ANQGSEA. For the CDR3, the DNA is TGCAGCGTTGTTCAGAATACCTACGAGCAGTACTTC. Its protein product is CSVVQNTYEQYF.

A note on this clonotype: The germline gene is not matched at one end of the junction; a read error may be the cause. V usage is TRBV20-1 and J usage is TRBJ2-7, with 14 bases identical to TRBD2. The CDR3 is 17 residues long. The germline V gene encodes CDR1 DFQATT and CDR2 SNEGSKA (reference sequence). As DNA, the CDR3 is TGCTGTGCGACAAGCCCGGGACTAGCGGGAGACCCCTACGAGCAGTACTTC. Protein product: CCATSPGLAGDPYEQYF.